This T cell receptor (beta chain) was obtained from a study of blood T cell repertoires in COVID-19. Turning to the study itself: Both acute and convalescent COVID-19 samples were obtained from the United States, Italy and Spain. Sources were T cells, B-cell-depleted T cells, or PBMCs; the material itself was cDNA or gDNA.

Trimming took off 0 bases at V and 8 bases at J, with 16 bases between the two ends. The CDR3 is made up of 16 amino acids. Germline V lookup: CDR1 MGHRA, CDR2 YSYEKL. Data came from immunoSEQ multiplex PCR; TCRdb stores just in-frame clones and leaves some out. The sample contains fewer than 130,000 clones, around three quarters of which appear only once. Sequencing was carried out using peripheral blood. The sequence was collected from a woman aged 55-69 years with acute or convalescent COVID-19. The chain links TRBV4-1 to TRBJ1-4, with a weak D call TRBD1 (6 bases). Written as DNA, the CDR3 is TGCGCCAGCAGCCAAGACTTAGGGCAGGGGTGGGAAAAACTGTTTTTT. This sequence encodes CASSQDLGQGWEKLFF.